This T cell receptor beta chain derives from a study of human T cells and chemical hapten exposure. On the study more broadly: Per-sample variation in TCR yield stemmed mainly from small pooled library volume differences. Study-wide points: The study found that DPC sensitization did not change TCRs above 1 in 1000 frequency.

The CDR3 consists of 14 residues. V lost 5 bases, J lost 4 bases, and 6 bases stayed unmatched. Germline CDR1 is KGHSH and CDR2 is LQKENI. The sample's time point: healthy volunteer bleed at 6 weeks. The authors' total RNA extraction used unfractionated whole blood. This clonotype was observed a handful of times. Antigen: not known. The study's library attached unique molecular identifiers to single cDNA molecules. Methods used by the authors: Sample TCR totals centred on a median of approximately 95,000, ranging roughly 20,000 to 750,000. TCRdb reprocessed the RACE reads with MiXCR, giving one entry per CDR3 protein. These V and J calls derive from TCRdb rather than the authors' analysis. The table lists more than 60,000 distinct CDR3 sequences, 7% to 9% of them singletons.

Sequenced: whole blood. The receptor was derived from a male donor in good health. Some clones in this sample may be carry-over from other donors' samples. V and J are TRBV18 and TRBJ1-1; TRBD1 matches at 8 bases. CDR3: CASSTDTGGTEAFF. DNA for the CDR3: TGTGCCAGCTCAACCGATACAGGGGGCACTGAAGCTTTCTTT.